These 10 T cell receptor beta chains were sequenced from one sample in a study of liver allograft versus peripheral blood T cells. For the study at large: Transplanted-liver T cell receptor repertoires were compared with recipients' peripheral blood repertoires.

TCRdb recomputed calls from the reads with MiXCR, one row per CDR3 protein. The sample holds approximately 9,800 distinct CDR3 sequences, more than 25% seen once. These receptors originate from a human patient who had a liver transplant. The graft donor may account for some of the T cells.

V usage is TRBV19 and J usage is TRBJ2-7; 10 nucleotides line up with TRBD1. V was pared by 6 bases and J by 3 bases, with 8 bases of the junction left unmatched. This CDR3 spans 15 amino acids. CDR1 LNHDA and CDR2 SQIVND come from the germline V gene (reference sequence). CDR3 loop: CASRFSRDRGYEQYF. CDR3 nucleotides: TGTGCCAGTAGGTTTAGTAGGGACAGGGGCTACGAGCAGTACTTC.

This clonotype is a singleton in its sample. The V and J genes are TRBV19 and TRBJ1-2; D may be TRBD1 (5 bases). CDR1 and CDR2 (germline): LNHDA, SQIVND (reference sequence). Between the trimmed V and J ends, which lost 7 bases and 3 bases, there was a span of 21 bases. CDR3 size: 16 residues. The CDR3 nucleotides read TGTGCCAGTAAAACAACCGGTCGGAGGGGTGACTATGGCTACACCTTC. The encoded protein is CASKTTGRRGDYGYTF.

The chain has TRBV18 and TRBJ1-1, with D tentatively TRBD1 (6 bases). CDR1 is KGHSH and CDR2 is LQKENI in the germline V gene. Trimming shortened V by 3 bases and J by 1 base, and 9 bases separated the two germline ends. The CDR3 consists of 14 residues. The CDR3 protein is CASSPLQGNTEAFF. The CDR3, as DNA: TGTGCCAGCTCACCGTTACAGGGGAACACTGAAGCTTTCTTT.

The chain combines TRBV20-1 with TRBJ2-1; 9 bases match TRBD1. J gave up 4 bases and V 6 bases, and 7 bases lay outside the gene matches. Germline V gene sequence: CDR1 DFQATT, CDR2 SNEGSKA (reference sequence). The CDR3 extends over 14 amino acids. The CDR3 DNA follows: TGCAGTGCCTCCTCGGGACAGGGATACAATGAGCAGTTCTTC. This codes for CSASSGQGYNEQFF.

This clonotype was picked up a small number of times. The genes are TRBV20-1 and TRBJ2-7; TRBD2 matches 11 bases. The CDR3 extends over 13 amino acids. CDR1 and CDR2 from the germline V gene are DFQATT and SNEGSKA (reference sequence). With 2 bases clipped from V and 6 bases from J, the junction kept 3 bases outside the gene matches. Here the CDR3 reads CSARTSGSGEQYF. The CDR3 DNA is TGCAGTGCTAGAACTAGCGGGAGCGGCGAGCAGTACTTC.

In this sample, this clonotype turned up many times. This chain links TRBV12-3 or TRBV12-4 with TRBJ1-2, with D possibly matching TRBD1 (5 bases). The germline V and J ends were trimmed by 5 bases and 3 bases, with 16 bases remaining between them. The CDR3 contains 15 residues. In DNA, the CDR3 is TGTGCCAGCAGTCGCAATGCGGCGGGGGACTATGGCTACACCTTC. Its translation: CASSRNAAGDYGYTF.

The chain recombines TRBV19 with TRBJ2-7; tentative D call: TRBD2 (6 bases). The CDR3 extends over 12 amino acids. The V gene's germline CDR1 is LNHDA and CDR2 SQIVND (reference sequence). The V end was cut by 11 bases, the J end by 5 bases, with 16 bases between. CDR3 in amino acids: CAGPGLIHEQYF. Here the CDR3 DNA reads TGTGCCGGGCCGGGACTCATTCACGAGCAGTACTTC. Using reference TRBV19 and TRBJ2-7 for the parts outside the CDR3, the full variable domain is DGGITQSPKYLFRKEGQNVTLSCEQNLNHDAMYWYRQDPGQGLRLIYYSQIVNDFQKGDIAEGYSVSREKKESFPLTVTSAQKNPTAFYLCAGPGLIHEQYFGPGTRLTVT.

This chain links TRBV12-3 or TRBV12-4 with TRBJ1-2; D possibly corresponds to TRBD1 (5 bases). There are 17 residues in the CDR3. V was cut by 7 bases and J by 6 bases, with 27 bases left in between. The CDR3 bases are TGTGCCAGCACTACCTTGTGGGGGTTTGGCCGGGGGGATGGCTACACCTTC. As protein: CASTTLWGFGRGDGYTF.

By proportion, this clonotype is medium-sized. The V and J genes are TRBV9 and TRBJ1-6, with D hard to call. Trimming removed 0 bases from V and 10 bases from J, with 5 bases in between. Germline V gene lookup returns CDR1 SGDLS and CDR2 YYNGEE. The CDR3 is made up of 12 amino acids. The CDR3 nucleotides read TGTGCCAGCAGCGTAGTAGGCTCACCCCTCCACTTT. This sequence encodes CASSVVGSPLHF.

This clonotype is classed as medium-sized. This sequence joins TRBV24-1 and TRBJ2-5, with 7 bases matching TRBD2. This CDR3 is 14 amino acids long. V was pared by 7 bases and J by 1 base, with 5 bases of the junction left unmatched. CDR1 and CDR2 (germline): KGHDR, SFDVKD. CDR3 in amino acids: CATSVGGSQETQYF. CDR3 in DNA: TGTGCCACCAGCGTCGGGGGGAGCCAAGAGACCCAGTACTTC.